The 24 T cell receptor beta chains in this list originate from one sample, sequenced in a study of T cell repertoires in cytomegalovirus infection. Each CDR3 protein is one row after TCRdb ran MiXCR on the reads. The sample records approximately 250,000 distinct CDR3 sequences, about 12% being singletons. The specimen sequenced was PBMCs. These receptors came from a human donor in good health (CMV status not recorded). Some clones in this sample may be carry-over from other donors' samples.

V gene TRBV30 combines with J gene TRBJ2-6; no clear D gene. V gave up 2 bases and J gave up 3 bases, with 5 bases separating them. Germline loops: CDR1 GTSNPN, CDR2 SVGIG (reference sequence). The CDR3 covers 13 residues. The DNA for the CDR3 is TGTGCCTGGAGTCTCGGTGGGGCCAACGTCCTGACTTTC. This codes for CAWSLGGANVLTF.

The table lists this clonotype with many counts. The chain carries TRBV7-2 and TRBJ1-3, with 10 nucleotides matching TRBD1. The junction had 6 bases not matched to a gene; V was cut back by 4 bases and J by 3 bases. The germline V gene has CDR1 SGHTA and CDR2 FQGNSA. CDR3 length equals 16 residues. The CDR3 DNA sequence: TGTGCCAGCAGCTCCGGGACAGGGGTCATTGGAAACACCATATATTTT. Its translation: CASSSGTGVIGNTIYF.

This clonotype was seen at least ten times. The rearrangement joins TRBV20-1 to TRBJ1-5; tentatively, D is TRBD1 (6 bases). The length of the CDR3 is 13 residues. Deletions cut 5 bases from V and 7 bases from J, with 15 bases between. Per germline, CDR1 DFQATT and CDR2 SNEGSKA (reference sequence). CDR3 in amino acids: CSAGQGLGQPQHF. CDR3 nucleotides: TGCAGTGCTGGCCAGGGGTTGGGGCAGCCCCAGCATTTT.

The sample holds many counts of this clonotype. The CDR3 spells CASSSGTVNTEAFF. DNA of the CDR3: TGTGCCAGCAGTTCCGGGACAGTGAACACTGAAGCTTTCTTT. The gene calls are TRBV28 and TRBJ1-1; 7 positions agree with TRBD1. Germline V lookup: CDR1 MDHEN, CDR2 SYDVKM. With V trimmed by 4 bases and J by 0 bases, 2 bases remained unmatched. The length of the CDR3 is 14 residues. Drawing the rest from reference TRBV28 and TRBJ1-1, the complete variable domain is DVKVTQSSRYLVKRTGEKVFLECVQDMDHENMFWYRQDPGLGLRLIYFSYDVKMKEKGDIPEGYSVSREKKERFSLILESASTNQTSMYLCASSSGTVNTEAFFGQGTRLTVV.

Only a few counts were recorded for this clonotype. The chain uses TRBV2 and TRBJ1-5; possibly TRBD1 for D (5 bases). Trimming cost V 0 bases and J 13 bases, with 13 bases left between them. There are 13 residues in the CDR3. In germline, CDR1 is SNHLY, CDR2 FYNNEI. The CDR3 reads CASSEARGPWQHF. The DNA of the CDR3 is TGTGCCAGCAGTGAAGCGCGGGGCCCTTGGCAGCATTTT. Looking up the rest from reference TRBV2 and TRBJ1-5 gives the full variable domain: EPEVTQTPSHQVTQMGQEVILRCVPISNHLYFYWYRQILGQKVEFLVSFYNNEISEKSEIFDDQFSVERPDGSNFTLKIRSTKLEDSAMYFCASSEARGPWQHFGDGTRLSIL.

In this sample, this clonotype turned up a few times. The chain is built from TRBV25-1 and TRBJ2-3; 7 nucleotides agree with TRBD2. Trimming cost V 1 base and J 2 bases; bases outside gene matches: 9. From germline, CDR1 is MGHDK and CDR2 SYGVNS. This CDR3 region has 17 residues. The CDR3, as DNA: TGTGCCAGCAGTGAATCGGGGGAGGGCCTAAACACAGATACGCAGTATTTT. Translating gives CASSESGEGLNTDTQYF. Drawing the rest from reference TRBV25-1 and TRBJ2-3, the complete variable domain is EADIYQTPRYLVIGTGKKITLECSQTMGHDKMYWYQQDPGMELHLIHYSYGVNSTEKGDLSSESTVSRIRTEHFPLTLESARPSHTSQYLCASSESGEGLNTDTQYFGPGTRLTVL.

This chain uses TRBV19 with TRBJ2-7, with no clear D. The V gene's germline CDR1 is LNHDA and CDR2 SQIVND (reference sequence). CDR3 length: 15 residues. V was shortened by 2 bases and J by 0 bases, with 11 bases between the two germline ends. CDR3 region: CASSIQTLVSYEQYF. The CDR3 DNA reads TGTGCCAGTAGTATACAGACACTCGTCTCCTACGAGCAGTACTTC.

The genes are TRBV15 and TRBJ2-5; TRBD2 might be the D (6 bases). Trimming removed 6 bases from V and 0 bases from J, with 11 bases in between. Germline-derived CDR1 and CDR2 are LNHNV and YYDKDF (reference sequence). The CDR3 length is 14 residues. CDR3 sequence (DNA): TGTGCCACCAGAGGCGGGACGTACCAAGAGACCCAGTACTTC. It yields the protein CATRGGTYQETQYF.

This clonotype turned up a few times. The V and J genes are TRBV4-1 and TRBJ1-4, with 11 bases fitting TRBD1. CDR1 is MGHRA, CDR2 YSYEKL, per germline. The CDR3 length is 19 residues. The V and J ends lost 0 bases and 5 bases, in that order; junction bases with no gene match: 11. Written as DNA, the CDR3 is TGCGCCAGCAGCCAAGATATCGGACAGGGGGCAGGCGGGAATGAAAAACTGTTTTTT. The encoded protein is CASSQDIGQGAGGNEKLFF.

Notes on this clonotype: This may stem from a read error, because a much larger clone lies one nucleotide away. The chain recombines TRBV19 with TRBJ2-3; D is perhaps TRBD1 (6 bases). From germline, CDR1 is LNHDA and CDR2 SQIVND (reference sequence). The CDR3 loop spans 14 amino acids. The CDR3 region is CASSPMTGVDTQCF. CDR3 in DNA: TGTGCCAGTAGTCCCATGACAGGTGTAGATACGCAGTGTTTT.

This rearrangement joins TRBV2 to TRBJ2-5; possibly TRBD1 or TRBD2 for D (5 bases each). The CDR3 sequence is 16 residues long. Trimming removed 1 base from V and 7 bases from J, with 19 bases in between. Germline V gene lookup returns CDR1 SNHLY and CDR2 FYNNEI. The CDR3 spells CASSEEAPGLKGTQYF. CDR3 sequence (DNA): TGTGCCAGCAGTGAAGAGGCCCCGGGGCTCAAGGGGACCCAGTACTTC.

This chain links TRBV29-1 with TRBJ2-3; either TRBD1 or TRBD2 may fit D (8 bases each). Germline CDR1 SQVTM, CDR2 ANQGSEA. CDR3 length equals 13 residues. The V end lost 7 bases, the J end lost 5 bases, and 16 bases lay between the germline ends. The chain's CDR3 is CSARGLAGDTQYF. The CDR3 nucleotides read TGCAGCGCCAGGGGGCTAGCGGGAGATACGCAGTATTTT.

The chain recombines TRBV28 with TRBJ2-2, with 9 bases aligning to TRBD2. Germline CDR1 reads MDHEN; CDR2 reads SYDVKM. The CDR3 is 14 amino acids. V was clipped by 6 bases and J by 15 bases; unmatched bases: 14. The CDR3 DNA follows: TGTGCCAGCAGAGATGAAAGTAGAGGCGGGAGGGTGTTTTTT. Translated: CASRDESRGGRVFF. Supplemented by reference TRBV28 and TRBJ2-2, the full variable domain reads DVKVTQSSRYLVKRTGEKVFLECVQDMDHENMFWYRQDPGLGLRLIYFSYDVKMKEKGDIPEGYSVSREKKERFSLILESASTNQTSMYLCASRDESRGGRVFFGEGSRLTVL.

This clonotype was seen only once. A clone one base away is much larger, so this may be a read error. The V call is TRBV12-3 or TRBV12-4, the J call TRBJ2-2; tentative D call: TRBD2 (6 bases). V was shortened by 7 bases and J by 0 bases, with 21 bases between the two germline ends. The CDR3 contains 18 residues. CDR3 amino acids: CASNQGLVGRSNTGELFF. The CDR3 region has the DNA TGTGCCAGCAACCAAGGGCTAGTGGGGAGGTCGAACACCGGGGAGCTGTTTTTT.

In its sample, this clonotype was seen a few times. The chain combines TRBV5-1 with TRBJ2-1, with D possibly TRBD2 on 7 matching bases. This CDR3 is 18 amino acids long. Germline-derived CDR1 and CDR2 are SGHRS and YFSETQ. The V and J ends lost 4 bases and 2 bases respectively, with 22 bases between them. CDR3 nucleotide sequence: TGCGCCAGCAGCCCCCGACGTCGGGGGCGGGAGACCTACAATGAGCAGTTCTTC. Its protein product is CASSPRRRGRETYNEQFF.

A few counts support this clonotype. This chain links TRBV20-1 with TRBJ2-1, with D maybe TRBD2 (5 bases). The germline gives CDR1 DFQATT, CDR2 SNEGSKA (reference sequence). Trimming cost V 0 bases and J 4 bases, with 10 bases left between them. There are 14 residues in the CDR3. CDR3 in amino acids: CSARDTSGYNEQFF. The CDR3 DNA is TGCAGTGCTAGAGATACCAGCGGATACAATGAGCAGTTCTTC.

This clonotype was seen repeatedly, ten times or more. This rearrangement joins TRBV7-8 to TRBJ2-1; TRBD1 is a possible D gene (6 bases). CDR3 size: 15 residues. V was pared by 8 bases and J by 6 bases, with 20 bases between. From germline, CDR1 is SGHVS and CDR2 FQNEAQ. Written as DNA, the CDR3 is TGTGCCAGCGAACGGGGCAGGGGAATTAGCAATGAGCAGTTCTTC. As protein: CASERGRGISNEQFF.

This clonotype has at least ten counts. The chain combines TRBV7-9 with TRBJ2-7; tentative D call: TRBD1 (5 bases). CDR1 is SEHNR and CDR2 is FQNEAQ in the germline V gene (reference sequence). The CDR3 loop spans 14 amino acids. Trimming pared 0 bases from V and 2 bases from J, leaving 8 bases between. The CDR3 is CASSLAGAAYEQYF. Here the CDR3 DNA reads TGTGCCAGCAGCTTAGCAGGGGCAGCCTACGAGCAGTACTTC.

Many counts were recorded for this clonotype. The chain carries TRBV6-2 or TRBV6-3 and TRBJ2-3, with 11 bases identical to TRBD1. The V and J ends lost 6 bases and 10 bases, in that order; junction bases with no gene match: 12. This CDR3 contains 15 residues. CDR1 MNHEY and CDR2 SVGEGT come from the germline V gene. The CDR3 DNA reads TGTGCCAGCAGAAGGGACGCCGGACAGGGGGCAGCGCAGTATTTT. The encoded protein is CASRRDAGQGAAQYF.

This clonotype was recorded at least ten times. The chain is built from TRBV28 and TRBJ2-7, with a weak D call TRBD1 (5 bases). The V end was cut by 6 bases, the J end by 1 base, with 10 bases between. Germline CDR1 and CDR2: MDHEN and SYDVKM. The CDR3 consists of 13 residues. CDR3 DNA: TGTGCCAGCAGGATCGACAGTTCCTACGAGCAGTACTTC. Amino acids: CASRIDSSYEQYF.

This clonotype was seen ten or more times. The chain carries TRBV6-6 and TRBJ1-2, with D uncertain. Trimming removed 0 bases from V and 7 bases from J, with 24 bases in between. The CDR3 covers 18 residues. CDR1 MNHNY and CDR2 SVGAGI come from the germline V gene (reference sequence). DNA for the CDR3: TGTGCCAGCAGTTACTCGAAGAGGGCCGCGGTCGCCGGTAGTGGCTACACCTTC. Its protein is CASSYSKRAAVAGSGYTF.

This clonotype was detected ten times or more. V gene TRBV7-3 combines with J gene TRBJ1-2; D perhaps matches TRBD1 (5 bases). Germline assignment: CDR1 SGHTA and CDR2 FQGTGA. V shed 5 bases and J shed 8 bases, with 15 bases lying between them. The CDR3 runs to 13 residues. CDR3 in DNA: TGTGCCAGCAGCCCCCGCCCAGGGTGGGGCTACACCTTC. Protein sequence: CASSPRPGWGYTF.

This clonotype came up many times. The chain is built from TRBV7-3 and TRBJ2-3; no clear D gene. Germline assignment: CDR1 SGHTA and CDR2 FQGTGA. V was shortened by 4 bases and J by 0 bases, with 14 bases between the two germline ends. The CDR3 covers 16 residues. CDR3 sequence: CASSSDAGLSTDTQYF. The CDR3 DNA reads TGTGCCAGCAGCTCCGACGCCGGGTTAAGCACAGATACGCAGTATTTT.

Details on this clonotype: This could be a read error, since a much larger clone is one nucleotide away. The chain uses TRBV6-6 and TRBJ2-1; D perhaps matches TRBD2 (6 bases). This CDR3 is built from 13 residues. CDR1 and CDR2 from the germline V gene are MNHNY and SVGAGI (reference sequence). CDR3 loop: CDSSYSVGSMGFF. The CDR3 region has the DNA TGTGACAGCAGTTACTCTGTCGGGAGTATGGGGTTCTTC.